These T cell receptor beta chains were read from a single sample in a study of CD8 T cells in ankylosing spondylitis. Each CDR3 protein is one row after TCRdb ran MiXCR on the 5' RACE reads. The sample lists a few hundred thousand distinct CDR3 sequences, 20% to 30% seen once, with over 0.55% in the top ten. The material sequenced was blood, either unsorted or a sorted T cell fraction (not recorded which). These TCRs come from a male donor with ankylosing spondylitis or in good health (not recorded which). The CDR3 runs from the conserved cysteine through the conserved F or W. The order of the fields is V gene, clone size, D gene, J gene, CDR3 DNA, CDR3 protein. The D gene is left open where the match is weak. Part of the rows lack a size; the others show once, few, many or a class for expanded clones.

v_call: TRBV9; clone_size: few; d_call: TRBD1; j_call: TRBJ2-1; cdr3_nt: TGTGCCAGCAGCGTCTGGGACAGGGGTCACCAACGGCAGTTCTTC; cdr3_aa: CASSVWDRGHQRQFF
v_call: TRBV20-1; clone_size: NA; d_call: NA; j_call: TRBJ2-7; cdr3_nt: TGCAGTGCTAGAATGACACCTGGAATTGAGGGGGAGCAGTACTTC; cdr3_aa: CSARMTPGIEGEQYF
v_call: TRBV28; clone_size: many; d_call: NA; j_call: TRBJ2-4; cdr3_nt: TGTGCCAGCAGTCCCCGGACCCGAAACATTCAGTACTTC; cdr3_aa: CASSPRTRNIQYF
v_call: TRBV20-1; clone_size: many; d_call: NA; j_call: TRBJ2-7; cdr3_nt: TGCAGTGCTAGACCCCTATGGGTCTACGAGCAGTACTTC; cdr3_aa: CSARPLWVYEQYF
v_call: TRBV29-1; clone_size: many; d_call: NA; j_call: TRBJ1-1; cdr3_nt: TGCAGCGTTATTATGACTGAAGCTTTCTTT; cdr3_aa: CSVIMTEAFF
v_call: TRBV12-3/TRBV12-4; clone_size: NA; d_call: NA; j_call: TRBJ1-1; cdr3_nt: TGTGCCAGCAGTTTATCGGCTGACACTGAAGCTTTCTTT; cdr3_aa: CASSLSADTEAFF
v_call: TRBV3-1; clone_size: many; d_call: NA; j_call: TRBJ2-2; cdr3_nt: TGTGCCAGCAGCCCGTTCCCGGGGGCGAACACCGGGGAGCTGTTTTTT; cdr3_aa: CASSPFPGANTGELFF
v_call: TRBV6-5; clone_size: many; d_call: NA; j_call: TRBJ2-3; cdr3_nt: TGTGCCAGCAGTTATCCGGGGACGGATACGCAGTATTTT; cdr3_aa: CASSYPGTDTQYF
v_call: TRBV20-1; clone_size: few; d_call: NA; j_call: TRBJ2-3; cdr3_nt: TGCAGTGCTAGTGCCCCCGGGACACCTTATGCCGATACGCAGTATTTT; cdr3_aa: CSASAPGTPYADTQYF
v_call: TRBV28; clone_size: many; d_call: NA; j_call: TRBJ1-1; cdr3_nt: TGTGCCAGCAGTTCACCGCTCGGTAGCCAGAACACTGAAGCTTTCTTT; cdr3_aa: CASSSPLGSQNTEAFF
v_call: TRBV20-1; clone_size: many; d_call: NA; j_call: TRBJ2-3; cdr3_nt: TGCAGTGCTCGCCCGTTATCGTCGCCAGATACGCAGTATTTT; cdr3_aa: CSARPLSSPDTQYF
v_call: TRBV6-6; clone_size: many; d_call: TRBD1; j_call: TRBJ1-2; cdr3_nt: TGTGCCAGCAGTTACAGGGGGCAAGGTGGCTACACCTTC; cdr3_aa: CASSYRGQGGYTF
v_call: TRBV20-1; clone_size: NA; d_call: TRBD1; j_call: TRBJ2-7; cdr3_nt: TGCAGTGCTAGAGATCGGGGCTTAGGGACAGGGGCCTTCCGCACCTACGAGCAGTACTTC; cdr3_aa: CSARDRGLGTGAFRTYEQYF
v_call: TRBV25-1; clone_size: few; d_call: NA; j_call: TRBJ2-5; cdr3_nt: TGTGCCAGCAGTGAAAGCGGGTGGGAGACCCAGTACTTC; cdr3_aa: CASSESGWETQYF
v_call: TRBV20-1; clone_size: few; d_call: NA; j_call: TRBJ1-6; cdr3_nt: TGCAGTGCGCCCGGGGGGTGGAATAATTCACCCCTCCACTTT; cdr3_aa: CSAPGGWNNSPLHF
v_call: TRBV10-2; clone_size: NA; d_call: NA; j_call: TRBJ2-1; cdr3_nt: TGCGCCAGCAGCTGGGGGGACAACAATGAGCAGTTCTTC; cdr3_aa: CASSWGDNNEQFF
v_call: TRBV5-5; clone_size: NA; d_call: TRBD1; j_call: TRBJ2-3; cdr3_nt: TGTGCCAGCAGCTTTTTATCAGGGGGCCCAGTATCCAGGCAGTATTTT; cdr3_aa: CASSFLSGGPVSRQYF
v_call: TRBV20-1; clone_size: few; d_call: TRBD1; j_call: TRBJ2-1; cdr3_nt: TGCAGTGCTAGGGATTACAGGGGGCATATTGAGCAGTTCTTC; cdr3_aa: CSARDYRGHIEQFF
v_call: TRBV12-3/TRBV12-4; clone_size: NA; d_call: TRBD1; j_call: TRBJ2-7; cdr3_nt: TGTGCCAGCAGCTATCCGGGACAGGGCCGCGAGCAGTACTTC; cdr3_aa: CASSYPGQGREQYF
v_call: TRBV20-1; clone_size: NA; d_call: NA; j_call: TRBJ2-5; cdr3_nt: TGCAGTGCTAAGGCCGTCAAAGAGACCCAGTACTTC; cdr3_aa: CSAKAVKETQYF
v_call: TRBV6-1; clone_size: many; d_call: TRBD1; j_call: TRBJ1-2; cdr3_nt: TGTGCCACCTGGACAGGTCTCAACTATGGCTACACCTTC; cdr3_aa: CATWTGLNYGYTF
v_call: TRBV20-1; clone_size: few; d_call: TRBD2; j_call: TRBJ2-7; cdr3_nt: TGCAGTGCTAGGCAGGGACTCTCCGTGGGGGGGGAGCAGTACTTC; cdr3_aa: CSARQGLSVGGEQYF
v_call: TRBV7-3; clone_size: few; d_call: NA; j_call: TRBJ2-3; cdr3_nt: TGTGCCAGCAGCTTAACGAGAGGTTATAGAGCTGGAAGCACAGATACGCAGTATTTT; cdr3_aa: CASSLTRGYRAGSTDTQYF
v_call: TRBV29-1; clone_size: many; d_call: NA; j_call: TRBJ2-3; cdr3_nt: TGCAGCGTTGACACCGGCACAGATACGCAGTATTTT; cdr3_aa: CSVDTGTDTQYF
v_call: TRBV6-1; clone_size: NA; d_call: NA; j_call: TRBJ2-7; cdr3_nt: TGTGCCAGCAGTCCCGGGACCCCCTACGAGCAGTACTTC; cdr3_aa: CASSPGTPYEQYF
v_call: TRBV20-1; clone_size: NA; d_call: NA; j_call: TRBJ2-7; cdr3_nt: TGCAGTGCTAGAGGGGGCCAGGACAAGTCCTACGAGCAGTACTTC; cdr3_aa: CSARGGQDKSYEQYF
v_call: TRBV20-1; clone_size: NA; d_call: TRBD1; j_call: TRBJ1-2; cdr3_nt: TGCAGTGCTCACGAGACGGTGGACAGGGGAGGGGGCTACACCTTC; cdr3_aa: CSAHETVDRGGGYTF
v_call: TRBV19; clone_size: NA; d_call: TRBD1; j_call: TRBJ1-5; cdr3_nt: TGTGCCACCGACAGGGTAGGCGGCAATCAGCCCCAGCATTTT; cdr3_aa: CATDRVGGNQPQHF
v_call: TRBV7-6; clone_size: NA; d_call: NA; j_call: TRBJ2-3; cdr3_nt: TGTGCCAGCAGCTATTCCGACAGGTACACAGATACGCAGTATTTT; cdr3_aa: CASSYSDRYTDTQYF
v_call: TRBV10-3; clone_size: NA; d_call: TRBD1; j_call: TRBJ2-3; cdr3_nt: TGTGCCATCAGTGCCGGGACAGGGTCGGCAGATACGCAGTATTTT; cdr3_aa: CAISAGTGSADTQYF
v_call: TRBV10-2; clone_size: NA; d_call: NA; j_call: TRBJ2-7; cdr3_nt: TGCGCCAGCAGGATTAGCTCCCTTGAGCAGTACTTC; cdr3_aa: CASRISSLEQYF
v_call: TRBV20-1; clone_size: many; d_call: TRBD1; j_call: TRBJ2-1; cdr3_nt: TGCAGTCCTGGACAGGGGGGATACAATGAGCAGTTCTTC; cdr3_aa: CSPGQGGYNEQFF
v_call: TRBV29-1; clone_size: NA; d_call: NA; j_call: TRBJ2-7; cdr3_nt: TGCAGCGTCGCTGACTCTCCCGGTCCCTACGAGCAGTACTTC; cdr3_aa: CSVADSPGPYEQYF
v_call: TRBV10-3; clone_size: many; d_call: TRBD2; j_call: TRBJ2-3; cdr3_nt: TGTGCCATCAGTCCGAGCGGGGGGGGGGAAGATACGCAGTATTTT; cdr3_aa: CAISPSGGGEDTQYF
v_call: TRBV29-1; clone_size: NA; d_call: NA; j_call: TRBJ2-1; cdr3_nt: TGCAGCGTTATGTGGGATGAGCAGTTCTTC; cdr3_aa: CSVMWDEQFF
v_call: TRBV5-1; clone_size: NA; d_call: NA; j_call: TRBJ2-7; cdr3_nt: TGCGCCAGCAGCCCCCCGACAGAACGTGGATTGGGCGAGCAGTACTTC; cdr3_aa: CASSPPTERGLGEQYF
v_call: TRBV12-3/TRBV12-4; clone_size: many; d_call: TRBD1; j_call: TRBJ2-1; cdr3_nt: TGTGCCAGCAGTTTAACAGGGGCTATTGTCGATGAGCAGTTCTTC; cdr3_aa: CASSLTGAIVDEQFF
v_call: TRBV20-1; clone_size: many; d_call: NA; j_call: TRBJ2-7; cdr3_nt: TGCAGTGCTAGAGATTCAGGGGCAGCGTACGAGCAGTACTTC; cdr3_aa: CSARDSGAAYEQYF
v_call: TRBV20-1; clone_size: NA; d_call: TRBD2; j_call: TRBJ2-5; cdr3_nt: TGCAGTGCCATGTCCTTTTTCGGGGGGACAGAGACCCAGTACTTC; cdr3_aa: CSAMSFFGGTETQYF
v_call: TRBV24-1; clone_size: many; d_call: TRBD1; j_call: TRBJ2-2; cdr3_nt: TGTGCCACCAGTGATCCCCGACAGGGATCGCGCACCGGGGAGCTGTTTTTT; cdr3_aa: CATSDPRQGSRTGELFF
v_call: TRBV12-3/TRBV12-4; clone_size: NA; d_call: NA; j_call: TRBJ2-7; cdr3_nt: TGTGCCAGCAGTCCCACAGGGGAGGAGACCTACGAGCAGTACTTC; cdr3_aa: CASSPTGEETYEQYF
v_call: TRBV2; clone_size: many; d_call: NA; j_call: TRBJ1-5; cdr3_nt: TGTGCCAGCAGACCGGGACTGAGCAATCAGCCCCAGCATTTT; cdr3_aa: CASRPGLSNQPQHF
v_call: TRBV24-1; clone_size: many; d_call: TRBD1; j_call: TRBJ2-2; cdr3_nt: TGTGCCATCAAACAGGGGGCGAACACCGGGGAGCTGTTTTTT; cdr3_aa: CAIKQGANTGELFF
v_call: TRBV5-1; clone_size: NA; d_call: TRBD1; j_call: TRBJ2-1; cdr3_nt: TGCGCCAGCAGCTTGGGACAGGGTCACAATGAGCAGTTCTTC; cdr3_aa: CASSLGQGHNEQFF
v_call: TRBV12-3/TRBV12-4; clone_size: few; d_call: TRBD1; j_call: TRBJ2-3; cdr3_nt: TGTGCCAGCAGAGACAGGGGGGTCCGCACAGATACGCAGTATTTT; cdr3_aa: CASRDRGVRTDTQYF
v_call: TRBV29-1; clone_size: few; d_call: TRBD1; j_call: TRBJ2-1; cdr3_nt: TGCAGCGTCGAAAGAGGGACAGACCTCTCCTACAATGAGCAGTTCTTC; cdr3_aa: CSVERGTDLSYNEQFF
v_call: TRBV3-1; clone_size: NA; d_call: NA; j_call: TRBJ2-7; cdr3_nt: TGTGCCACCAGCCAAGGGGTTCAGGTAGCTTGGGCGCAGTACTTC; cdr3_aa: CATSQGVQVAWAQYF
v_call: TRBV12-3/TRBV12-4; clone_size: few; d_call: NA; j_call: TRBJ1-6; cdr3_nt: TGTGCCAGCAGTATCGACAGGCGTTCACCCCTCCACTTT; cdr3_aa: CASSIDRRSPLHF
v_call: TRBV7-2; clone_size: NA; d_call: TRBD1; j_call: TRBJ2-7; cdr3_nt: TGTGCCAGCAGCTTAGTACGGCAGGGGGTCGAGCAGTACTTC; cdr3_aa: CASSLVRQGVEQYF
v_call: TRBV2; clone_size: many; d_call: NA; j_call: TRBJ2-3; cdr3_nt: TGTGCCAGCAGTGAGAATAGAGAGGACACAGATACGCAGTATTTT; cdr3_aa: CASSENREDTDTQYF
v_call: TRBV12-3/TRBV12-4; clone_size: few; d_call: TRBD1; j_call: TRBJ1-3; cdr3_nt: TGTGCCAGCAGTCAGACAGGGACTGGAAACACCATATATTTT; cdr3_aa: CASSQTGTGNTIYF
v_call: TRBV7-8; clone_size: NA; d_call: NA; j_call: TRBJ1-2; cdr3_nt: TGTGCCAGGGGCCCTGGGACGGTCTGTGGCTACACCTTC; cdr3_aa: CARGPGTVCGYTF
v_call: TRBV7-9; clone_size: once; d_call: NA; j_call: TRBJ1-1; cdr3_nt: TGTGCCAGCAGCCTCCTGGGGTTGGGCACTGAAGCTTTCTTT; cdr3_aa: CASSLLGLGTEAFF
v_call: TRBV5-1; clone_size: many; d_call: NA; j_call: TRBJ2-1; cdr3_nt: TGCGCCAGCAGCTTACTCCCCCAGGGAGAGGGTGAGCAGTTCTTC; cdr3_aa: CASSLLPQGEGEQFF
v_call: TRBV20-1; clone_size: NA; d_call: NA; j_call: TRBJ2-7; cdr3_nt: TGCAGTGCTAGAGCCAATCGGGACAAGGGGACCTACGAGCAGTACTTC; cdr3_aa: CSARANRDKGTYEQYF
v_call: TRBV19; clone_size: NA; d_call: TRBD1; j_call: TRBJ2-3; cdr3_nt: TGTGCCAGTAGTATAGGAGGGGGCGCTGGCACAGATACGCAGTATTTT; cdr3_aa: CASSIGGGAGTDTQYF
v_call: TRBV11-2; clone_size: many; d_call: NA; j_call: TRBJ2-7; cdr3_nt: TGTGCCACCGCGGAGGGTCCCGGGGGCGAGCAGTACTTC; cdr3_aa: CATAEGPGGEQYF
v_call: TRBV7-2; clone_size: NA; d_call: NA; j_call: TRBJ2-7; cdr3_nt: TGTGCCAGCAGCTTAGTGGCTATCACCTACGAGCAGTACTTC; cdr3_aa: CASSLVAITYEQYF